Shown below are 31 T cell receptor beta chains from a single sample sequenced in a study of blood T cell repertoires in COVID-19. Generated by immunoSEQ multiplex PCR, the TCRdb table keeps only in-frame clones and is missing some. Of roughly 260,000 clones detected, 75% to 90% appear once; the ten largest clones hold just under 6.5%. The material sequenced was PBMCs or T cells enriched from blood (not recorded which). All receptors derive from a woman aged 25 to 39 with acute COVID-19.

The rearrangement joins TRBV29-1 to TRBJ2-7; D is perhaps TRBD1 (5 bases). V was cut by 4 bases and J by 2 bases, with 9 bases left in between. CDR1 and CDR2 from the germline V gene are SQVTM and ANQGSEA. The CDR3 spans 12 residues. CDR3 sequence reads: CSVALGAYEQYF. The CDR3, as DNA: TGCAGCGTTGCTCTAGGGGCCTACGAGCAGTACTTC.

The chain recombines TRBV10-3 with TRBJ2-3; 8 nucleotides align to TRBD1. Germline CDR1 is ENHRY and CDR2 is SYGVKD. The junction had 3 bases not matched to a gene; V was cut back by 10 bases and J by 3 bases. The CDR3 has 12 residues. CDR3 DNA: TGTGCCACGGGACAGGATACAGATACGCAGTATTTT. Protein sequence: CATGQDTDTQYF.

The chain joins TRBV30 to TRBJ1-2; 9 positions match TRBD1. The CDR3 sequence is 13 residues long. V lost 3 bases and J lost 7; bases outside the gene matches: 6. The germline V gene has CDR1 GTSNPN and CDR2 SVGIG (reference sequence). The CDR3 is CAWSDRGFGGYTF. The CDR3 nucleotides are TGTGCCTGGAGCGACAGGGGGTTCGGTGGCTACACCTTC.

The genes are TRBV19 and TRBJ2-1, with TRBD2 identical over 11 bases. Per germline, CDR1 LNHDA and CDR2 SQIVND (reference sequence). The ends lost 8 bases at V and 0 bases at J; junction bases unmatched: 15. CDR3 length: 19 residues. Here the CDR3 DNA reads TGTGCCAGTTCCTCGGGCGGGGGACTAGCGGTTCCCTCCTACAATGAGCAGTTCTTC. It yields the protein CASSSGGGLAVPSYNEQFF.

V and J are TRBV5-4 and TRBJ2-1, with 8 bases identical to TRBD2. CDR1 is SGHNT, CDR2 YYREEE, per germline (reference sequence). Trimming cost V 6 bases and J 5 bases; bases outside gene matches: 4. This CDR3 contains 13 residues. The CDR3 here is CASKGGRHNEQFF. The CDR3 DNA follows: TGTGCCAGCAAGGGCGGGAGGCACAATGAGCAGTTCTTC. Full variable domain (missing parts from reference TRBV5-4 and TRBJ2-1): ETGVTQSPTHLIKTRGQQVTLRCSSQSGHNTVSWYQQALGQGPQFIFQYYREEENGRGNFPPRFSGLQFPNYSSELNVNALELDDSALYLCASKGGRHNEQFFGPGTRLTVL.

The V call is TRBV7-2, the J call TRBJ1-1, with TRBD1 identical over 7 bases. The CDR3 sequence is 13 residues long. Germline V gene lookup returns CDR1 SGHTA and CDR2 FQGNSA. The J segment lost 8 bases and the V segment lost 5 bases, leaving 8 bases of the junction unmatched. CDR3 in DNA: TGTGCCAGCAGCCCCTGGCGGACAGGAGAAGCTTTCTTT. Translating gives CASSPWRTGEAFF.

The chain joins TRBV15 to TRBJ2-2, with D hard to call. V gave up 3 bases and J gave up 0 bases, with 8 bases separating them. The length of the CDR3 is 15 residues. The V gene's germline CDR1 is LNHNV and CDR2 YYDKDF (reference sequence). Written as DNA, the CDR3 is TGTGCCACCAGCAGCCCGGTCCCGAACACCGGGGAGCTGTTTTTT. Protein product: CATSSPVPNTGELFF.

The chain is built from TRBV6-4 and TRBJ1-4; TRBD1 is a possible D gene (5 bases). This CDR3 has 14 residues. Per germline, CDR1 MRHNA and CDR2 SNTAGT. V lost 7 bases, J lost 0 bases, and 9 bases lay in between. The CDR3 loop reads CASTGHPTNEKLFF. Here the CDR3 DNA reads TGTGCCAGCACAGGGCACCCAACTAATGAAAAACTGTTTTTT.

The gene calls are TRBV24-1 and TRBJ1-5, with D possibly matching TRBD1 (5 bases). V gave up 4 bases and J gave up 9 bases, with 15 bases separating them. Germline CDR1 KGHDR, CDR2 SFDVKD. The CDR3 has 14 amino acids. CDR3 in DNA: TGTGCCACCAGTGACCCCGACAGCGAAAGGCCCCAGCATTTT. Translated, it gives CATSDPDSERPQHF.

V usage is TRBV28 and J usage is TRBJ2-7; possible D gene TRBD1, 5 bases. V was shortened by 5 bases and J by 5 bases, with 19 bases between the two germline ends. Germline V gene sequence: CDR1 MDHEN, CDR2 SYDVKM. The CDR3 loop spans 15 amino acids. The CDR3 here is CASSPVVAGMNEQYF. The CDR3 DNA is TGTGCCAGCAGTCCAGTAGTGGCAGGGATGAACGAGCAGTACTTC.

This chain connects TRBV6-5 to TRBJ2-7, with 10 nucleotides matching TRBD1. CDR3 length equals 15 residues. Germline CDR1 and CDR2: MNHEY and SVGAGI. J gave up 5 bases and V 10 bases, and 14 bases lay outside the gene matches. CDR3 region: CATSFGDRGLDEQYF. CDR3 coding DNA: TGTGCCACCTCCTTCGGTGACAGGGGGCTCGACGAGCAGTACTTC.

The CDR3 DNA follows: TGTGCCAGCAGTCAGACGAGCTCGGGGGGAGAGCAGTACTTC. Its protein is CASSQTSSGGEQYF. The chain joins TRBV28 to TRBJ2-7, with 7 bases aligning to TRBD2. Germline lookup yields CDR1 MDHEN and CDR2 SYDVKM. Germline trimming cut 5 bases from V and 7 bases from J; bases unmatched to any gene: 11. The CDR3 loop spans 14 amino acids.

The chain combines TRBV12-3 or TRBV12-4 with TRBJ2-3; TRBD2 matches at 7 bases. There are 13 residues in the CDR3. J lost 6 bases, V lost 3 bases, and 3 bases had no gene match. The DNA for the CDR3 is TGTGCCAGCAGTTTCGGGGGGATTGATACGCAGTATTTT. It encodes CASSFGGIDTQYF.

This rearrangement joins TRBV7-9 to TRBJ2-6, with a tentative D call TRBD1 (5 bases). The ends were cut back, 5 bases at V and 0 bases at J, with 20 bases in the middle. In germline, CDR1 is SEHNR, CDR2 FQNEAQ (reference sequence). The CDR3 runs to 19 residues. The CDR3 region is CASSALRQLVRSGANVLTF. CDR3 nucleotides: TGTGCCAGCAGCGCATTAAGACAGCTTGTCCGCTCTGGGGCCAACGTCCTGACTTTC.

The chain joins TRBV27 to TRBJ2-3, with 9 bases identical to TRBD2. Germline CDR1 MNHEY, CDR2 SMNVEV (reference sequence). The CDR3 is made up of 17 amino acids. J lost 4 bases, V lost 6 bases, and 14 bases had no gene match. The CDR3 region has the DNA TGTGCCAGCAGACCCAGACCTCAGGGACTAGCAGCAGATACGCAGTATTTT. Translating gives CASRPRPQGLAADTQYF.

This clone occurred once. The chain carries TRBV19 and TRBJ2-3, with 8 bases lining up with TRBD2. This CDR3 is built from 16 residues. The trim removed 5 bases at V and 2 bases at J, leaving 9 bases unmatched. In germline, CDR1 is LNHDA, CDR2 SQIVND (reference sequence). The CDR3 reads CASSLLGGANTDTQYF. The CDR3 bases are TGTGCCAGTAGTCTCCTCGGGGGGGCAAACACAGATACGCAGTATTTT.

The gene calls are TRBV7-8 and TRBJ2-7; a weak D match, TRBD1 (6 bases). V was cut by 4 bases and J by 4 bases, with 14 bases left in between. Germline-derived CDR1 and CDR2 are SGHVS and FQNEAQ. The CDR3 totals 14 residues. CDR3 residues: CASSSQDRSYEQYF. CDR3 nucleotide sequence: TGTGCCAGCAGCTCTCAGGACAGATCTTACGAGCAGTACTTC.

The CDR3 DNA sequence: TGTGCCAGCAGCCAAGATGAGGCGGTCTATGGCTACACCTTC. Translated, it gives CASSQDEAVYGYTF. The chain is built from TRBV3-1 (or the pseudogene TRBV3-2) and TRBJ1-2; D unresolved. The CDR3 has 14 amino acids. CDR1 and CDR2 (germline): LGHDT, YNNKEL (reference sequence). The V gene lost 0 bases and the J gene lost 4 bases, with 9 bases spanning the gap.

This chain links TRBV12-3 or TRBV12-4 with TRBJ1-1; no firm D call. The CDR3 has 13 residues. V shed 6 bases and J shed 1 base, with 9 bases lying between them. The DNA for the CDR3 is TGTGCCAGCAGCCAGGTCCCGAACACTGAAGCTTTCTTT. Protein: CASSQVPNTEAFF.

The DNA for the CDR3 is TGCGCCAGCAGCTTGGAGTTCGGCACCCCCGGGTATGGCTACACCTTC. Its protein product is CASSLEFGTPGYGYTF. This chain uses TRBV5-1 with TRBJ1-2; D is unclear. Germline CDR1 reads SGHRS; CDR2 reads YFSETQ. The CDR3 runs to 16 residues. V lost 0 bases to trimming and J lost 5 bases, with 17 bases between them. The complete variable domain, with remaining parts taken from reference TRBV5-1 and TRBJ1-2, reads KAGVTQTPRYLIKTRGQQVTLSCSPISGHRSVSWYQQTPGQGLQFLFEYFSETQRNKGNFPGRFSGRQFSNSRSEMNVSTLELGDSALYLCASSLEFGTPGYGYTFGSGTRLTVV.

The chain employs TRBV7-9 and TRBJ2-7; 9 bases agree with TRBD1. J was trimmed by 3 bases and V by 3 bases; bases with no gene match: 15. The CDR3 contains 18 residues. CDR1 is SEHNR, CDR2 FQNEAQ, per germline (reference sequence). The chain's CDR3 is CASSFPGTGNIGDYEQYF. DNA of the CDR3: TGTGCCAGCAGCTTCCCCGGGACAGGGAACATAGGGGACTACGAGCAGTACTTC.

J is TRBJ2-1 and V is TRBV2; D possibly corresponds to TRBD2 (7 bases). Trimming stripped 3 bases from V and 8 bases from J, with 20 bases between. The CDR3 consists of 16 residues. In germline, CDR1 is SNHLY, CDR2 FYNNEI. The CDR3: CASSDPRGAESDEQFF. DNA of the CDR3: TGTGCCAGCAGTGACCCCCGGGGGGCCGAGAGCGATGAGCAGTTCTTC.

The chain uses TRBV29-1 and TRBJ1-1; TRBD1 aligns across 7 bases. The V gene's germline CDR1 is SQVTM and CDR2 ANQGSEA. The CDR3 has 13 amino acids. V dropped 8 bases and J dropped 5; count of bases not matched to a gene: 11. The DNA for the CDR3 is TGCAGCACGAGGGGGCAGGGAGGAACTGAAGCTTTCTTT. Amino acid sequence: CSTRGQGGTEAFF. Full variable domain (missing parts from reference TRBV29-1 and TRBJ1-1): SAVISQKPSRDICQRGTSLTIQCQVDSQVTMMFWYRQQPGQSLTLIATANQGSEATYESGFVIDKFPISRPNLTFSTLTVSNMSPEDSSIYLCSTRGQGGTEAFFGQGTRLTVV.

The chain is built from TRBV10-3 and TRBJ2-7, with 8 bases aligning to TRBD2. CDR1 and CDR2 from the germline V gene are ENHRY and SYGVKD. The CDR3 covers 15 residues. With V trimmed by 6 bases and J by 4 bases, 11 bases remained unmatched. In DNA form, the CDR3 reads TGTGCCATCAGGGACTCCGGGACTAGGGGTTACGAGCAGTACTTC. It yields the protein CAIRDSGTRGYEQYF.

J is TRBJ2-3 and V is TRBV5-1, with TRBD1 identical over 11 bases. The junction had 5 bases not matched to a gene; V was cut back by 4 bases and J by 1 base. Germline CDR1 and CDR2: SGHRS and YFSETQ. The CDR3 contains 16 residues. Here the CDR3 reads CASSNGQGAGTDTQYF. DNA for the CDR3: TGCGCCAGCAGCAACGGACAGGGGGCGGGCACAGATACGCAGTATTTT.

This chain joins TRBV2 and TRBJ1-6, with TRBD1 identical over 7 bases. The length of the CDR3 is 15 residues. Germline V gene lookup returns CDR1 SNHLY and CDR2 FYNNEI. The ends lost 6 bases at V and 5 bases at J; junction bases unmatched: 7. This chain's CDR3 is CASSDRARNNSPLHF. CDR3 DNA sequence: TGTGCCAGCAGCGACAGGGCCCGTAATAATTCACCCCTCCACTTT.

The chain uses TRBV6-5 and TRBJ2-7, with TRBD2 matching over 9 bases. The V gene's germline CDR1 is MNHEY and CDR2 SVGAGI. V shed 6 bases and J 2 bases; nucleotides not matched to a gene: 5. The CDR3 length is 14 residues. CDR3 loop: CASSQGLAPYEQYF. In DNA, the CDR3 is TGTGCCAGCAGCCAGGGACTAGCTCCCTACGAGCAGTACTTC.

The V and J genes are TRBV7-3 and TRBJ2-1; 8 nucleotides line up with TRBD2. Germline CDR1 and CDR2: SGHTA and FQGTGA. CDR3 size: 15 residues. J lost 4 bases, V lost 5 bases, and 7 bases had no gene match. Here the CDR3 reads CASSPSRGGYNEQFF. CDR3 in DNA: TGTGCCAGCAGCCCCTCCCGGGGGGGGTACAATGAGCAGTTCTTC. The whole variable domain, filled in from reference TRBV7-3 and TRBJ2-1, reads GAGVSQTPSNKVTEKGKYVELRCDPISGHTALYWYRQSLGQGPEFLIYFQGTGAADDSGLPNDRFFAVRPEGSVSTLKIQRTERGDSAVYLCASSPSRGGYNEQFFGPGTRLTVL.

The rearrangement joins TRBV5-6 to TRBJ1-4, with 8 bases fitting TRBD1. There are 14 residues in the CDR3. Germline values: CDR1 SGHDT, CDR2 YYEEEE. With 4 bases clipped from V and 8 bases from J, the junction kept 7 bases outside the gene matches. CDR3 region: CASSKDRAREKLFF. As DNA, the CDR3 is TGTGCCAGCAGCAAGGACAGGGCCAGAGAAAAACTGTTTTTT.

The V call is TRBV7-2, the J call TRBJ2-1; D is uncertain. The V end was cut by 0 bases, the J end by 0 bases, with 12 bases between. The CDR3 is made up of 17 amino acids. Germline V gene sequence: CDR1 SGHTA, CDR2 FQGNSA. CDR3 in amino acids: CASSLALDSSSYNEQFF. DNA for the CDR3: TGTGCCAGCAGCTTAGCATTAGACTCGAGCTCCTACAATGAGCAGTTCTTC. The full variable domain, its missing parts supplied by reference TRBV7-2 and TRBJ2-1, is GAGVSQSPSNKVTEKGKDVELRCDPISGHTALYWYRQSLGQGLEFLIYFQGNSAPDKSGLPSDRFSAERTGGSVSTLTIQRTQQEDSAVYLCASSLALDSSSYNEQFFGPGTRLTVL.

The chain has TRBV6-1 and TRBJ1-4; 7 bases line up with TRBD1. Germline values: CDR1 MNHNS, CDR2 SASEGT. V lost 1 base and J lost 8; bases outside the gene matches: 7. The CDR3 is 15 residues long. CDR3 loop: CASSEVSGGQEKLFF. The CDR3 DNA follows: TGTGCCAGCAGTGAAGTTTCAGGGGGACAAGAAAAACTGTTTTTT.